One sample yielded the 30 T cell receptor beta chains listed below, sequenced in a study of naive CD8 T cells in extremely preterm neonates. Assay: immunoSEQ multiplex PCR; the TCRdb copy retains only in-frame clones and omits some. The data contain about 7,000 clones, about 98% of them singletons. Sequenced material: naive CD8+ T cells from blood. The receptors originated from a human donor in good health.

The count of this clone is one. The chain uses TRBV25-1 and TRBJ1-2; D is perhaps TRBD1 (6 bases). The CDR3 has 15 residues. The germline gives CDR1 MGHDK, CDR2 SYGVNS. V dropped 3 bases and J dropped 3 bases, with 14 bases sitting between them. CDR3 in DNA: TGTGCCAGCAGTGAGGTCGGGGGGCGGGACTATGGCTACACCTTC. As protein: CASSEVGGRDYGYTF.

The chain joins TRBV19 to TRBJ2-7, with 8 bases aligning to TRBD2. V was clipped by 3 bases and J by 2 bases; unmatched bases: 6. CDR3 length equals 15 residues. Per the germline V gene, CDR1 is LNHDA and CDR2 is SQIVND (reference sequence). The CDR3 here is CASSMTGGGPYEQYF. In nucleotides, the CDR3 is TGTGCCAGTAGTATGACGGGCGGGGGGCCCTACGAGCAGTACTTC. Complete variable domain (other parts from reference TRBV19 and TRBJ2-7): DGGITQSPKYLFRKEGQNVTLSCEQNLNHDAMYWYRQDPGQGLRLIYYSQIVNDFQKGDIAEGYSVSREKKESFPLTVTSAQKNPTAFYLCASSMTGGGPYEQYFGPGTRLTVT.

This chain joins TRBV4-1 and TRBJ2-1; no firm D call. From germline, CDR1 is MGHRA and CDR2 YSYEKL. The CDR3 runs 18 residues. V was trimmed by 0 bases and J by 2 bases, leaving 17 bases between them. CDR3 sequence: CASSQEEITLTTYNEQFF. CDR3 nucleotides: TGCGCCAGCAGCCAAGAAGAAATAACGCTAACGACCTACAATGAGCAGTTCTTC.

The genes are TRBV6-6 and TRBJ1-1; D gene ambiguous. The germline V gene encodes CDR1 MNHNY and CDR2 SVGAGI (reference sequence). The CDR3 extends over 12 amino acids. V was trimmed by 4 bases and J by 10 bases, leaving 13 bases between them. CDR3 bases: TGTGCCAGCAGTTCGGGAGGCCTGGGAGCTTTCTTT. Translating it yields CASSSGGLGAFF.

This chain joins TRBV2 and TRBJ2-1, with TRBD2 matching over 11 bases. Trimming at V came to 10 bases and at J to 10 bases, leaving 12 bases not matched to a gene. The CDR3 consists of 14 residues. Germline V gene data show CDR1 as SNHLY and CDR2 as FYNNEI. CDR3 in DNA: TGTGCCAAAGGGGGCACTAGCGGGAGTGGGGAGCAGTTCTTC. This sequence encodes CAKGGTSGSGEQFF.

The CDR3 protein is CASSTYRGYEQYF. The CDR3 bases are TGTGCCAGCAGCACATACAGGGGGTACGAGCAGTACTTC. The chain combines TRBV6-5 with TRBJ2-7, with 8 bases identical to TRBD1. Germline CDR1 MNHEY, CDR2 SVGAGI. The CDR3 length is 13 residues. V gave up 6 bases and J gave up 4 bases; unmatched junction bases: 5.

The chain carries TRBV25-1 and TRBJ1-4; 7 nucleotides agree with TRBD1. V shed 4 bases, J shed 7 bases, and the junction held 15 bases outside the gene matches. This CDR3 spans 17 amino acids. Per the germline V gene, CDR1 is MGHDK and CDR2 is SYGVNS. CDR3 in DNA: TGTGCCAGCAGTGGAGCGCCGGGGGACAGCCTAGGTGAAAAACTGTTTTTT. It translates to CASSGAPGDSLGEKLFF. The entire variable domain, with the rest obtained from reference TRBV25-1 and TRBJ1-4, is as follows: EADIYQTPRYLVIGTGKKITLECSQTMGHDKMYWYQQDPGMELHLIHYSYGVNSTEKGDLSSESTVSRIRTEHFPLTLESARPSHTSQYLCASSGAPGDSLGEKLFFGSGTQLSVL.

V gene TRBV5-4 combines with J gene TRBJ1-2; possible D gene TRBD1, 5 bases. Deletions cut 3 bases from V and 8 bases from J, with 20 bases between. Germline assignment: CDR1 SGHNT and CDR2 YYREEE (reference sequence). This CDR3 region has 15 residues. The CDR3 reads CASSWGGTPNLGYTF. Written as DNA, the CDR3 is TGTGCCAGCAGCTGGGGGGGGACCCCGAACCTAGGCTACACCTTC.

This chain connects TRBV27 to TRBJ1-2; no clear D. The CDR3 has 14 residues. The V and J ends lost 3 bases and 2 bases respectively, with 10 bases between them. Germline-derived CDR1 and CDR2 are MNHEY and SMNVEV (reference sequence). This CDR3 reads CASSLASTNYGYTF. The CDR3 DNA follows: TGTGCCAGCAGTTTGGCCAGTACCAACTATGGCTACACCTTC.

The V call is TRBV6-6, the J call TRBJ1-3; D gene ambiguous. The CDR3 has 14 amino acids. Germline loops: CDR1 MNHNY, CDR2 SVGAGI (reference sequence). V dropped 2 bases and J dropped 0 bases, with 5 bases sitting between them. The CDR3 protein is CASSYVNSGNTIYF. CDR3 bases: TGTGCCAGCAGTTACGTCAACTCTGGAAACACCATATATTTT.

The chain recombines TRBV27 with TRBJ2-5; 11 nucleotides line up with TRBD2. The end of the DNA aligns better with TRBJ2-7, so the J call may be wrong. This CDR3 comprises 15 residues. Germline V gene data show CDR1 as MNHEY and CDR2 as SMNVEV (reference sequence). CDR3 DNA: TGTGCCAGCAGTTTATCACTAGCGGGAGCCTACGAGCAGTACTTC. It encodes CASSLSLAGAYEQYF.

The V gene is TRBV7-2, the J gene TRBJ2-5; TRBD1 is a possible D gene (5 bases). Germline CDR1 is SGHTA and CDR2 is FQGNSA. The V end lost 1 base, the J end lost 8 bases, and 17 bases lay between the germline ends. The CDR3 has 15 amino acids. This CDR3 reads CASSLGGISGDTQYF. The CDR3 DNA follows: TGTGCCAGCAGCTTAGGGGGCATCAGTGGAGATACCCAGTACTTC.

This chain connects TRBV19 to TRBJ1-2, with 7 bases fitting TRBD1. CDR1 LNHDA and CDR2 SQIVND come from the germline V gene (reference sequence). The CDR3 spans 13 residues. The V segment lost 5 bases and the J segment 3 bases; nucleotides outside the gene matches: 3. CDR3 coding DNA: TGTGCCAGTAGTCGGGACAGCTACTATGGCTACACCTTC. Its translation is CASSRDSYYGYTF.

This clone is a singleton in its sample. This chain uses TRBV9 with TRBJ1-1; D is undetermined. Germline V gene lookup returns CDR1 SGDLS and CDR2 YYNGEE. This CDR3 has 13 residues. V was trimmed by 3 bases and J by 2 bases, leaving 8 bases between them. The CDR3 DNA is TGTGCCAGCAGCGCCGGGTACAACACTGAAGCTTTCTTT. Translating gives CASSAGYNTEAFF.

The V and J genes are TRBV27 and TRBJ1-2; 8 positions agree with TRBD1. Germline CDR1 is MNHEY and CDR2 is SMNVEV (reference sequence). V gave up 2 bases and J gave up 4 bases; unmatched junction bases: 3. This CDR3 is built from 14 residues. DNA of the CDR3: TGTGCCAGCAGTTTACAGGGGGCGAGCTATGGCTACACCTTC. The encoded protein is CASSLQGASYGYTF.

The gene calls are TRBV4-1 and TRBJ2-6; 8 nucleotides align to TRBD1. This CDR3 comprises 19 residues. The germline V gene has CDR1 MGHRA and CDR2 YSYEKL. Trimming removed 7 bases from V and 0 bases from J; junction bases left unmatched: 14. The CDR3 coding sequence is TGCGCCAGCACCGAAGTAACAGGGGGGACCCACTCTGGGGCCAACGTCCTGACTTTC. It is translated as CASTEVTGGTHSGANVLTF.

J is TRBJ1-3 and V is TRBV7-9, with D unresolved. Germline loops: CDR1 SEHNR, CDR2 FQNEAQ (reference sequence). V lost 5 bases, J lost 0 bases, and 11 bases lay in between. CDR3 length equals 15 residues. CDR3 amino acids: CASSPRESSGNTIYF. The CDR3 nucleotides are TGTGCCAGCAGCCCCCGGGAGAGCTCTGGAAACACCATATATTTT. The variable domain in full, completed from reference TRBV7-9 and TRBJ1-3, reads DTGVSQNPRHKITKRGQNVTFRCDPISEHNRLYWYRQTLGQGPEFLTYFQNEAQLEKSRLLSDRFSAERPKGSFSTLEIQRTEQGDSAMYLCASSPRESSGNTIYFGEGSWLTVV.

This sequence joins TRBV10-3 and TRBJ1-1, with D possibly being TRBD1 (5 bases). The V gene's germline CDR1 is ENHRY and CDR2 SYGVKD. Trimming left V 3 bases short and J 3 bases short, with 11 bases between. CDR3 length: 14 residues. The DNA for the CDR3 is TGTGCCATCAGTGAAGGGGATGGGGACACTGAAGCTTTCTTT. Its protein is CAISEGDGDTEAFF.

A single count supports this clone. This chain joins TRBV6-5 and TRBJ1-4, with D possibly matching TRBD1 (5 bases). The V gene lost 5 bases and the J gene lost 5 bases, with 12 bases spanning the gap. There are 14 residues in the CDR3. Germline loops: CDR1 MNHEY, CDR2 SVGAGI. CDR3 DNA: TGTGCCAGCAGTCCGCAGGGTAAAAATGAAAAACTGTTTTTT. Translated: CASSPQGKNEKLFF.

The chain uses TRBV7-6 and TRBJ1-4; 8 positions agree with TRBD1. J lost 7 bases, V lost 1 base, and 11 bases had no gene match. Per the germline V gene, CDR1 is SGHVS and CDR2 is FNYEAQ. The CDR3 is 17 residues long. The CDR3 DNA reads TGTGCCAGCAGCTTAGAGACGGGGGGACAGGTCTTTGAAAAACTGTTTTTT. Its protein is CASSLETGGQVFEKLFF.

The genes are TRBV7-6 and TRBJ2-7; D possibly corresponds to TRBD2 (6 bases). This CDR3 spans 15 amino acids. CDR1 is SGHVS, CDR2 FNYEAQ, per germline. Trimming cost V 2 bases and J 6 bases, with 17 bases left between them. CDR3 sequence: CASSLTPGEGGEQYF. CDR3 nucleotides: TGTGCCAGCAGCTTAACCCCGGGAGAGGGTGGCGAGCAGTACTTC.

The chain couples TRBV19 to TRBJ1-2; D is possibly TRBD1 (5 bases). The CDR3 covers 16 residues. With 10 bases removed from V and 1 base from J, the gap between germline ends came to 22 bases. Germline V gene lookup returns CDR1 LNHDA and CDR2 SQIVND (reference sequence). CDR3 amino acids: CATSSPSGGFNYGYTF. The CDR3, as DNA: TGTGCCACCTCTTCTCCCTCGGGGGGATTTAACTATGGCTACACCTTC.

The CDR3 here is CASSSLAGGPGETQYF. CDR3 nucleotide sequence: TGTGCCAGCAGCTCCCTAGCGGGAGGGCCTGGAGAGACCCAGTACTTC. V and J are TRBV7-6 and TRBJ2-5; 12 bases line up with TRBD2. The germline V gene encodes CDR1 SGHVS and CDR2 FNYEAQ. The V and J ends lost 4 bases and 4 bases, in that order; junction bases with no gene match: 7. The CDR3 length is 16 residues.

The genes are TRBV5-6 and TRBJ2-3; D is perhaps TRBD1 (6 bases). The CDR3 runs 16 residues. Germline V lookup: CDR1 SGHDT, CDR2 YYEEEE. V lost 4 bases and J 2 bases, leaving 17 bases between the germline ends. The CDR3 DNA follows: TGTGCCAGCAGCCAATATCCGACAGGATTCACAGATACGCAGTATTTT. It encodes CASSQYPTGFTDTQYF.

The chain carries TRBV28 and TRBJ2-5; 9 nucleotides match TRBD1. The assigned J gene may be wrong: the sequence end matches TRBJ2-7 better. CDR3 size: 14 residues. The germline V gene has CDR1 MDHEN and CDR2 SYDVKM. The CDR3 coding sequence is TGTGCCAGCACCCCAGGGACAGGGTCCTACGAGCAGTACTTC. It encodes CASTPGTGSYEQYF.

The chain recombines TRBV7-9 with TRBJ2-5; TRBD1 matches at 7 bases. The junction had 5 bases not matched to a gene; V was cut back by 4 bases and J by 3 bases. The CDR3 is made up of 14 amino acids. From germline, CDR1 is SEHNR and CDR2 FQNEAQ (reference sequence). The CDR3 is CASSYETGKETQYF. The DNA of the CDR3 is TGTGCCAGCAGCTACGAGACAGGGAAAGAGACCCAGTACTTC. The full variable domain, rest sourced from reference TRBV7-9 and TRBJ2-5, is DTGVSQNPRHKITKRGQNVTFRCDPISEHNRLYWYRQTLGQGPEFLTYFQNEAQLEKSRLLSDRFSAERPKGSFSTLEIQRTEQGDSAMYLCASSYETGKETQYFGPGTRLLVL.

The chain carries TRBV28 and TRBJ2-1; 10 nucleotides align to TRBD2. The CDR3 covers 15 residues. J lost 4 bases, V lost 5 bases, and 5 bases had no gene match. The germline CDR1 and CDR2 sequences are MDHEN and SYDVKM. CDR3 nucleotide sequence: TGTGCCAGCAGTCTCCGGACTAGCGGTTACAATGAGCAGTTCTTC. Translating gives CASSLRTSGYNEQFF. The full variable domain, rest sourced from reference TRBV28 and TRBJ2-1, is DVKVTQSSRYLVKRTGEKVFLECVQDMDHENMFWYRQDPGLGLRLIYFSYDVKMKEKGDIPEGYSVSREKKERFSLILESASTNQTSMYLCASSLRTSGYNEQFFGPGTRLTVL.

The genes are TRBV10-1 and TRBJ2-3; maybe TRBD2 (5 bases). The CDR3 extends over 14 amino acids. Trimming left V 6 bases short and J 3 bases short, with 13 bases between. Germline assignment: CDR1 WNHNN and CDR2 SYGVQD (reference sequence). The CDR3 protein is CASSHKLVTDTQYF. The CDR3 DNA follows: TGCGCCAGCAGCCACAAACTAGTAACAGATACGCAGTATTTT.

J is TRBJ2-2 and V is TRBV10-3, with 10 bases identical to TRBD2. With 4 bases clipped from V and 3 bases from J, the junction kept 8 bases outside the gene matches. Germline V gene sequence: CDR1 ENHRY, CDR2 SYGVKD. The CDR3 extends over 17 amino acids. The CDR3 here is CAISAASGSPYTGELFF. The CDR3 DNA sequence: TGTGCCATCAGTGCGGCTAGCGGGAGCCCCTACACCGGGGAGCTGTTTTTT.

The chain joins TRBV29-1 to TRBJ2-7; 7 nucleotides agree with TRBD1. The trim removed 7 bases at V and 4 bases at J, leaving 10 bases unmatched. Germline lookup yields CDR1 SQVTM and CDR2 ANQGSEA. The CDR3 is 13 amino acids. CDR3 nucleotides: TGCAGCGCCGGCGAAGGGGGCGAATACGAGCAGTACTTC. This sequence encodes CSAGEGGEYEQYF.